The 21 T cell receptor beta chains presented below share a single source sample, sequenced in a study of T cells in Graves' hyperthyroidism and ophthalmopathy. TCR beta CDR3 region amplification was performed from RNA transcripts. The HTBI primer set served for first-round RT-PCR of the TCR CDR3. TCRdb re-analysed the multiplex PCR reads in MiXCR, keeping a single row per CDR3 protein. The data show 350,000 to 400,000 distinct CDR3 sequences, less than 20% seen once. The sequencing sample was made of blood. The receptors were gathered from a man between 18 and 29 years old with Graves' ophthalmopathy.

This clonotype was counted ten times or more. The chain is built from TRBV28 and TRBJ1-1; no reliable D call. The CDR3 contains 12 residues. The V gene lost 2 bases and the J gene lost 10 bases, with 11 bases spanning the gap. The V gene's germline CDR1 is MDHEN and CDR2 SYDVKM. The CDR3 nucleotides read TGTGCCAGCAGTTTACGTATGGTTGGAGCTTTCTTT. Protein product: CASSLRMVGAFF.

This clonotype has a count of ten or more. The chain combines TRBV3-1 with TRBJ2-2; perhaps TRBD2 as D (7 bases). Trimming cost V 3 bases and J 6 bases, with 14 bases left between them. The CDR3 sequence is 15 residues long. Germline values: CDR1 LGHDT, CDR2 YNNKEL (reference sequence). The CDR3 loop is CASSQLGGGSGELFF. Written as DNA, the CDR3 is TGTGCCAGCAGCCAGCTGGGGGGGGGCTCCGGGGAGCTGTTTTTT.

This chain connects TRBV3-1 to TRBJ1-1, with D maybe TRBD1 (5 bases). V lost 4 bases to trimming and J lost 11 bases, with 29 bases between them. Germline V gene lookup returns CDR1 LGHDT and CDR2 YNNKEL (reference sequence). CDR3 length: 17 residues. The CDR3 loop reads CASSPTGRGRRGVRAFF. Written as DNA, the CDR3 is TGTGCCAGCAGCCCGACGGGGCGCGGAAGGCGCGGGGTGAGGGCTTTCTTT.

In this sample, this clonotype turned up many times. The chain couples TRBV11-2 to TRBJ2-1, with 8 bases fitting TRBD2. From germline, CDR1 is SGHAT and CDR2 FQNNGV. The CDR3 runs 15 residues. The trim removed 6 bases at V and 5 bases at J, leaving 9 bases unmatched. The DNA of the CDR3 is TGTGCCAGCAGACCGGGGGGGGGGCTAGACAATGAGCAGTTCTTC. This sequence encodes CASRPGGGLDNEQFF. Based on the CDR3 plus reference TRBV11-2 and TRBJ2-1, the full variable domain is EAGVAQSPRYKIIEKRQSVAFWCNPISGHATLYWYQQILGQGPKLLIQFQNNGVVDDSQLPKDRFSAERLKGVDSTLKIQPAKLEDSAVYLCASRPGGGLDNEQFFGPGTRLTVL.

This clonotype occurred many times. The CDR3 protein is CASSLQETGGYEQYF. CDR3 nucleotide sequence: TGTGCCAGCAGTTTACAGGAGACAGGGGGCTACGAGCAGTACTTC. The chain joins TRBV27 to TRBJ2-7; 9 bases agree with TRBD1. The CDR3 loop spans 15 amino acids. Germline lookup yields CDR1 MNHEY and CDR2 SMNVEV (reference sequence). V was clipped by 2 bases and J by 3 bases; unmatched bases: 5.

This clonotype was seen many times. This chain connects TRBV6-6 to TRBJ2-7, with a tentative D call TRBD2 (5 bases). The CDR3 is 15 amino acids. With 0 bases removed from V and 2 bases from J, the gap between germline ends came to 11 bases. Germline loops: CDR1 MNHNY, CDR2 SVGAGI (reference sequence). The DNA for the CDR3 is TGTGCCAGCAGTTACTCCGGGGTCTTGGCCTACGAGCAGTACTTC. As protein: CASSYSGVLAYEQYF.

This chain connects TRBV13 to TRBJ2-7; TRBD2 is a possible D gene (5 bases). The V gene's germline CDR1 is PRHDT and CDR2 FYEKMQ (reference sequence). Trimming pared 5 bases from V and 3 bases from J, leaving 8 bases between. This CDR3 is built from 12 residues. DNA for the CDR3: TGTGCCAGCAGCCCGAGGGACTACGAGCAGTACTTC. Protein: CASSPRDYEQYF.

This clonotype occurred a few times. The V and J genes are TRBV20-1 and TRBJ2-3; D not resolved. V was clipped by 4 bases and J by 0 bases, with 14 bases between them. Germline V gives CDR1 DFQATT, CDR2 SNEGSKA (reference sequence). This CDR3 region has 15 residues. CDR3 sequence: CSATQRLFSTDTQYF. CDR3 DNA sequence: TGCAGTGCTACCCAGCGTCTCTTTAGCACAGATACGCAGTATTTT.

This clonotype was found many times. This chain's CDR3 is CASSERTSGYNEQFF. Written as DNA, the CDR3 is TGCGCCAGCAGCGAACGGACTAGCGGCTACAATGAGCAGTTCTTC. The chain combines TRBV5-1 with TRBJ2-1, with 10 bases that match TRBD2. CDR1 SGHRS and CDR2 YFSETQ come from the germline V gene. V dropped 4 bases and J dropped 3; count of bases not matched to a gene: 4. There are 15 residues in the CDR3.

The chain employs TRBV14 and TRBJ1-2, with 9 positions matching TRBD1. Per the germline V gene, CDR1 is SGHDN and CDR2 is FVKESK. The CDR3 is 16 residues long. V shed 4 bases, J shed 4 bases, and the junction held 10 bases outside the gene matches. CDR3 sequence (DNA): TGTGCCAGCAGCCGGACCGGGACAGGGAGTATCTATGGCTACACCTTC. Translating gives CASSRTGTGSIYGYTF.

This clonotype was seen once. This chain uses TRBV5-1 with TRBJ1-1, with a weak D call TRBD1 (6 bases). Deletions cut 1 base from V and 3 bases from J, with 19 bases between. CDR3 length equals 17 residues. Germline V gives CDR1 SGHRS, CDR2 YFSETQ. CDR3 sequence (DNA): TGCGCCAGCAGCTTGTATTCCCGGGGGGCTTCGGACACTGAAGCTTTCTTT. Translated: CASSLYSRGASDTEAFF.

The table lists this clonotype with a few counts. The chain is built from TRBV2 and TRBJ2-6; 7 nucleotides agree with TRBD1. Unmatched junction bases numbered 11, after V lost 6 bases and J lost 6 bases. CDR1 and CDR2 (germline): SNHLY, FYNNEI. The CDR3 extends over 16 amino acids. CDR3 coding DNA: TGTGCCAGCAGCGCTACAGGGGTGCGGTCGGCCAACGTCCTGACTTTC. It codes for CASSATGVRSANVLTF.

The rearrangement links TRBV19 to TRBJ1-1, with D maybe TRBD1 (6 bases). The CDR3 sequence is 15 residues long. Trimming removed 3 bases from V and 0 bases from J, with 11 bases in between. The germline gives CDR1 LNHDA, CDR2 SQIVND (reference sequence). CDR3 in DNA: TGTGCCAGTAGTATTCGGGGGGCACTGAACACTGAAGCTTTCTTT. The encoded protein is CASSIRGALNTEAFF. Drawing the rest from reference TRBV19 and TRBJ1-1, the complete variable domain is DGGITQSPKYLFRKEGQNVTLSCEQNLNHDAMYWYRQDPGQGLRLIYYSQIVNDFQKGDIAEGYSVSREKKESFPLTVTSAQKNPTAFYLCASSIRGALNTEAFFGQGTRLTVV.

The chain links TRBV6-1 to TRBJ2-4, with 9 bases identical to TRBD1. The germline gives CDR1 MNHNS, CDR2 SASEGT. V lost 9 bases and J lost 0; bases outside the gene matches: 3. The CDR3 spans 14 residues. This CDR3 reads CASQGQGAKNIQYF. CDR3 sequence (DNA): TGTGCCAGTCAGGGACAGGGAGCCAAAAACATTCAGTACTTC.

This clonotype was recorded at least ten times. The CDR3 loop is CASSPRPRSEQYF. The CDR3 DNA sequence: TGTGCCAGCAGTCCCCGGCCCCGATCCGAGCAGTACTTC. The J gene is TRBJ2-7, the V gene TRBV27; no reliable D call. This CDR3 spans 13 amino acids. V shed 5 bases and J shed 6 bases, with 14 bases lying between them. CDR1 and CDR2 (germline): MNHEY, SMNVEV (reference sequence).

The rearrangement joins TRBV19 to TRBJ1-2, with D unclear. The germline CDR1 and CDR2 sequences are LNHDA and SQIVND (reference sequence). The CDR3 sequence is 14 residues long. The V and J ends lost 0 bases and 5 bases respectively, with 10 bases between them. In DNA, the CDR3 is TGTGCCAGTAGTATAGAAGGCCAGCCGTATGGCTACACCTTC. This translates into CASSIEGQPYGYTF.

The chain employs TRBV19 and TRBJ1-3; 8 bases agree with TRBD1. Looked up from germline, CDR1 is LNHDA and CDR2 is SQIVND (reference sequence). CDR3 length: 16 residues. Losses at the gene ends were 7 bases for V and 4 bases for J; bases not matched to a gene: 12. CDR3 bases: TGTGCCAGTATGGGAAACCGGGACAGGTTCGGAAACACCATATATTTT. Encoded protein: CASMGNRDRFGNTIYF. Combining the CDR3 with reference TRBV19 and TRBJ1-3 gives the whole variable domain DGGITQSPKYLFRKEGQNVTLSCEQNLNHDAMYWYRQDPGQGLRLIYYSQIVNDFQKGDIAEGYSVSREKKESFPLTVTSAQKNPTAFYLCASMGNRDRFGNTIYFGEGSWLTVV.

This clonotype has at least ten counts. The J gene is TRBJ2-3, the V gene TRBV9; D tentatively reads TRBD1 or TRBD2 (5 bases each). The CDR3 runs to 15 residues. V shed 0 bases and J shed 0 bases, with 8 bases lying between them. Germline V gene lookup returns CDR1 SGDLS and CDR2 YYNGEE. CDR3: CASSVAGQSTDTQYF. CDR3 coding DNA: TGTGCCAGCAGCGTAGCGGGGCAGAGCACAGATACGCAGTATTTT.

This clonotype was detected many times. This chain links TRBV27 with TRBJ1-1; 7 bases line up with TRBD1. Unmatched junction bases numbered 15, after V lost 3 bases and J lost 5 bases. The CDR3 loop spans 17 amino acids. Germline V gene lookup returns CDR1 MNHEY and CDR2 SMNVEV (reference sequence). CDR3 nucleotides: TGTGCCAGCAGTTTCGAGGGGGCGGGTAGGGGTTATACTGAAGCTTTCTTT. This codes for CASSFEGAGRGYTEAFF.

This clonotype was seen at least ten times. The genes are TRBV6-2 or TRBV6-3 and TRBJ1-5, with 7 bases identical to TRBD1. The CDR3 is 15 amino acids. The trim removed 6 bases at V and 2 bases at J, leaving 7 bases unmatched. Germline CDR1 and CDR2: MNHEY and SVGEGT. This CDR3 reads CASSRDSSGNQPQHF. CDR3 nucleotide sequence: TGTGCCAGCAGCCGGGACAGCAGTGGCAATCAGCCCCAGCATTTT.

This clonotype was seen ten or more times. V is TRBV7-2 and J is TRBJ2-3; a weak D match, TRBD2 (6 bases). Germline-derived CDR1 and CDR2 are SGHTA and FQGNSA. Trimming removed 5 bases at V and 2 bases at J, with 14 bases between. This CDR3 has 15 residues. The CDR3: CASSPMGGSTDTQYF. In DNA, the CDR3 is TGTGCCAGCAGCCCCATGGGGGGATCCACAGATACGCAGTATTTT.